Listed below are T cell receptor beta chains from one sample, sequenced in a study of blood T cells in healthy people across ages. MiXCR, run by TCRdb on the 5' RACE reads, gives a single entry per CDR3 protein. This sample has hundreds of thousands of distinct CDR3 sequences; under 25% occur once, and the top ten carry about 3.6%. Sample: blood. Receptors were obtained from a man between 65 and 85 years old in good health. CDR3s include the opening cysteine and the closing phenylalanine or tryptophan. A D gene is named only where the DNA matches it firmly. A row's size may be missing; if present it is once, few, many or a size class.

>NA|TRBV5-1|NA|TRBJ2-3|17
TGCGCCAGCACTTTGGGATTGGGGGGTCGGGAGACAGATACGCAGTATTTT
CASTLGLGGRETDTQYF
>NA|TRBV5-1|few|TRBJ1-4|14
TGCGCCAGCAGCTTGGCCGACAGGTCCGAAAAACTGTTTTTT
CASSLADRSEKLFF
>NA|TRBV4-1|NA|TRBJ1-5|15
TGCGCCAGCAGCCAAGATTGGCCAGTTAATCAGCCCCAGCATTTT
CASSQDWPVNQPQHF
>TRBD2|TRBV20-1|few|TRBJ2-7|17
TGCAGTGCTGAACCGGGACTAGCGGGACTTACCTCCTACGAGCAGTACTTC
CSAEPGLAGLTSYEQYF
>NA|TRBV12-3/TRBV12-4|NA|TRBJ1-6|14
TGTGCCAGCAGCTCCGGGACGAGGGGCCCACCCCTCCACTTT
CASSSGTRGPPLHF
>TRBD1|TRBV9|few|TRBJ2-7|14
TGTGCCAGCAGCATGGGCAGGGGGAGATACGAGCAGTACTTC
CASSMGRGRYEQYF
>TRBD1|TRBV29-1|few|TRBJ2-1|15
TGCAGCGTGCAAGTGCCGGGACAGGGATCCAATGAGCAGTTCTTC
CSVQVPGQGSNEQFF
>NA|TRBV7-2|few|TRBJ2-5|15
TGTGCCAGCAGCCCCCTCGGCAGGGTCCAAGAGACCCAGTACTTC
CASSPLGRVQETQYF
>TRBD1|TRBV12-3/TRBV12-4|few|TRBJ2-1|14
TGTGCCAGCAGTTTATCGGCTTCAGGGGGTGAGCAGTTCTTC
CASSLSASGGEQFF
>NA|TRBV6-5|NA|TRBJ2-5|14
TGTGCCAGCAGTTACTCGACGGGTCTGGAGACCCAGTACTTC
CASSYSTGLETQYF
>NA|TRBV20-1|NA|TRBJ2-1|14
TGCAGTGCCCCGAATATTGGTTCTAGGGATGAGCAGTTCTTC
CSAPNIGSRDEQFF
>TRBD2|TRBV20-1|NA|TRBJ2-3|15
TGCAGTGCTAGAGAAGGCGGGGGATGGACAGATACGCAGTATTTT
CSAREGGGWTDTQYF
>NA|TRBV2|NA|TRBJ2-4|15
TGTGCCAGCAGCGCAACAGGGCCCGCCAAAAACATTCAGTACTTC
CASSATGPAKNIQYF
>NA|TRBV19|few|TRBJ2-2|12
TGTGCCAGTACCCTGAACACCGGGGAGCTGTTTTTT
CASTLNTGELFF
>TRBD2|TRBV29-1|few|TRBJ2-1|13
TGCAGCGTTGAAAAGCGGGGCCACAATGAGCAGTTCTTC
CSVEKRGHNEQFF
>NA|TRBV4-1|few|TRBJ2-7|15
TGCGCCAGCAGCCAAGAGAAATTCGAACCATACGAGCAGTACTTC
CASSQEKFEPYEQYF
>TRBD1|TRBV5-4|NA|TRBJ2-7|12
TGTGCCGGCGGACAGGACTCCTACGAGCAGTACTTC
CAGGQDSYEQYF
>TRBD1|TRBV5-1|few|TRBJ1-4|15
TGCGCCAGCAGCTCTCAGGGGGCTGGTCGTGAAAAACTGTTTTTT
CASSSQGAGREKLFF
>NA|TRBV20-1|few|TRBJ2-7|16
TGCAGTGCTCCCCCGGCGGCAGGGGAAAGCTCCTACGAGCAGTACTTC
CSAPPAAGESSYEQYF
>TRBD2|TRBV7-9|many|TRBJ2-7|17
TGTGCCAGCAGCTTAGCGCTTGGCGGGAGTTACTCCTACGAGCAGTACTTC
CASSLALGGSYSYEQYF
>TRBD2|TRBV5-1|few|TRBJ2-5|14
TGCGCCAGCAGCCCACTAGCGGGGAAGGAGACCCAGTACTTC
CASSPLAGKETQYF
>NA|TRBV28|few|TRBJ1-2|12
TGTGCCAGCAGTGGGGCGGGCCGCCCCTACACCTTC
CASSGAGRPYTF
>TRBD2|TRBV6-2/TRBV6-3|NA|TRBJ2-3|15
TGTGCCAGCGGAGGGACTAGCGCCTTCACAGATACGCAGTATTTT
CASGGTSAFTDTQYF
>TRBD1|TRBV28|many|TRBJ2-7|12
TGTGCCAGCAGGACAGGGGACTACGAGCAGTACTTC
CASRTGDYEQYF
>TRBD1|TRBV5-1|few|TRBJ2-7|14
TGCGCCAGCAGCTTGCGGGACAGGGACTACGAGCAGTACTTC
CASSLRDRDYEQYF
>NA|TRBV11-2|NA|TRBJ1-1|12
TGTGCCAGCACCCATAGCGGCACTGAAGCTTTCTTT
CASTHSGTEAFF
>NA|TRBV11-2|NA|TRBJ2-6|14
TGTGCCATACGACGAGCCTCTGGGGCCAACGTCCTGACTTTC
CAIRRASGANVLTF
>NA|TRBV2|once|TRBJ2-5|13
TGTGCCAGCAGTGAACGGAACCGAGAGACCCAGTACTTC
CASSERNRETQYF
>NA|TRBV29-1|few|TRBJ1-2|14
TGCAGCGTTGAAAGTAACGGTGCACTCTATGGCTACACCTTC
CSVESNGALYGYTF
>TRBD2|TRBV5-1|few|TRBJ2-5|14
TGCGCCAGCAACATAGCGGGAGGTACAGAGACCCAGTACTTC
CASNIAGGTETQYF
>TRBD2|TRBV5-1|NA|TRBJ2-3|18
TGCGCCAGCAGCTTGGTAGCGGGGGGCCGCGGTGGGACAGATACGCAGTATTTT
CASSLVAGGRGGTDTQYF
>NA|TRBV7-2|few|TRBJ2-7|13
TGTGCCAGCAGCTTTTGGGCTTCCTACGAGCAGTACTTC
CASSFWASYEQYF
>TRBD1|TRBV10-3|few|TRBJ1-4|14
TGTGCCATCAGTGAGCGGACAGGGAATGAAAAACTGTTTTTT
CAISERTGNEKLFF